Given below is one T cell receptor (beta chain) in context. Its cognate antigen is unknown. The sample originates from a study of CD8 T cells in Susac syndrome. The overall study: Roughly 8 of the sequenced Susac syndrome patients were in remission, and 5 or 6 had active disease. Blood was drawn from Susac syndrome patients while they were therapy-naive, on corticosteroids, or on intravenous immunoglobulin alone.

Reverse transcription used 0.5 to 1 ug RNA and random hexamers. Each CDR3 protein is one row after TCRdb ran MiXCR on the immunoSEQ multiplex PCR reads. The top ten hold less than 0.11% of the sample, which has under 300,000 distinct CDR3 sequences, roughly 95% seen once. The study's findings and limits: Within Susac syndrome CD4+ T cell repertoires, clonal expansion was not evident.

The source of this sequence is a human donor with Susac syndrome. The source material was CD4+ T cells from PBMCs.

CDR3 region: CASSSRPVKGQETQYF. In DNA form, the CDR3 reads TGTGCCAGCAGTTCCCGACCAGTAAAGGGACAGGAGACCCAGTACTTC. The gene calls are TRBV28 and TRBJ2-5; 7 positions agree with TRBD1. In germline, CDR1 is MDHEN, CDR2 SYDVKM. V was clipped by 4 bases and J by 5 bases; unmatched bases: 13. This CDR3 spans 16 amino acids.